Presented here are 13 T cell receptor beta chains from one specimen sequenced in a study of cytotoxic CD8 clonotypes in ibrutinib-treated CLL. Sequencing used immunoSEQ multiplex PCR; TCRdb keeps in-frame clones, though not all of them. The sample consists of 130,000 or so clones, 80% to 85% of them appearing once. This specimen consisted of PBMCs, obtained after 24 months of ibrutinib treatment. The receptors shown here come from a human donor with chronic lymphocytic leukemia.

This clone was detected once. The chain joins TRBV7-2 to TRBJ2-7, with 8 bases lining up with TRBD2. The length of the CDR3 is 15 residues. Germline trimming cut 5 bases from V and 1 base from J; bases unmatched to any gene: 7. Germline V gene lookup returns CDR1 SGHTA and CDR2 FQGNSA. CDR3 region: CASSPLAGGSYEQYF. CDR3 in DNA: TGTGCCAGCAGCCCCCTGGCGGGGGGATCCTACGAGCAGTACTTC.

J is TRBJ2-4 and V is TRBV11-2; TRBD1 might be the D (6 bases). The CDR3 covers 19 residues. Germline CDR1 and CDR2: SGHAT and FQNNGV. V was shortened by 2 bases and J by 0 bases, with 20 bases between the two germline ends. This CDR3 reads CASSLFPPAGQLAKNIQYF. The CDR3 DNA reads TGTGCCAGCAGCTTATTTCCCCCCGCTGGACAGTTAGCCAAAAACATTCAGTACTTC.

This sequence joins TRBV30 and TRBJ1-6, with D tentatively TRBD1 (5 bases). V lost 0 bases, J lost 8 bases, and 11 bases lay in between. CDR1 GTSNPN and CDR2 SVGIG come from the germline V gene (reference sequence). This CDR3 spans 14 amino acids. In DNA, the CDR3 is TGTGCCTGGAGTGTACGGGGGGAGGATTCACCCCTCCACTTT. Translation: CAWSVRGEDSPLHF.

V usage is TRBV27 and J usage is TRBJ1-1; 7 bases align to TRBD1. After removal of 5 bases from V and 1 base from J, the junction contained 7 bases not matched to a gene. Germline V lookup: CDR1 MNHEY, CDR2 SMNVEV (reference sequence). The CDR3 covers 15 residues. CDR3 bases: TGTGCCAGCAGTCCTTGGGACAGACGGAACACTGAAGCTTTCTTT. Amino acid sequence: CASSPWDRRNTEAFF.

The chain employs TRBV5-6 and TRBJ2-7; 7 positions agree with TRBD1. This CDR3 is 12 amino acids long. Germline V gene lookup returns CDR1 SGHDT and CDR2 YYEEEE. V was pared by 4 bases and J by 7 bases, with 5 bases of the junction left unmatched. This CDR3 reads CASSPQGHEQYF. The CDR3 coding sequence is TGTGCCAGCAGCCCACAGGGGCATGAGCAGTACTTC. Combining the CDR3 with reference TRBV5-6 and TRBJ2-7 gives the whole variable domain DAGVTQSPTHLIKTRGQQVTLRCSPKSGHDTVSWYQQALGQGPQFIFQYYEEEERQRGNFPDRFSGHQFPNYSSELNVNALLLGDSALYLCASSPQGHEQYFGPGTRLTVT.

V and J are TRBV5-4 and TRBJ2-2; 7 nucleotides match TRBD1. CDR1 and CDR2 (germline): SGHNT, YYREEE (reference sequence). V lost 1 base, J lost 5 bases, and 14 bases stayed unmatched. This CDR3 region has 18 residues. The CDR3 reads CASSLRRGAGGRTGELFF. The CDR3 DNA is TGTGCCAGCAGCTTGAGGAGAGGGGCAGGGGGAAGAACCGGGGAGCTGTTTTTT.

The gene calls are TRBV6-5 and TRBJ1-4, with 8 bases lining up with TRBD1. The CDR3 is 14 amino acids. From germline, CDR1 is MNHEY and CDR2 SVGAGI. V was clipped by 2 bases and J by 8 bases; unmatched bases: 4. The CDR3 DNA sequence: TGTGCCAGCAGTTACCGACAGGGGAAAGAAAAACTGTTTTTT. Amino acid sequence: CASSYRQGKEKLFF.

Remarks on this clone: Other DNA variants within this sample encode the same CDR3. V usage is TRBV5-1 and J usage is TRBJ1-4; 8 nucleotides match TRBD1. The germline gives CDR1 SGHRS, CDR2 YFSETQ. This CDR3 contains 14 residues. J lost 8 bases, V lost 1 base, and 4 bases had no gene match. The CDR3 region is CASSLQGAGEKLFF. The CDR3 region has the DNA TGCGCCAGCAGCTTGCAGGGGGCTGGAGAAAAACTGTTTTTT.

V is TRBV6-1 and J is TRBJ2-2; no firm D call. CDR1 and CDR2 (germline): MNHNS, SASEGT. V was cut by 8 bases and J by 1 base, with 11 bases left in between. The CDR3 contains 14 residues. The CDR3 region has the DNA TGTGCCAGCCTACGGGCGGAGAACACCGGGGAGCTGTTTTTT. Amino acid sequence: CASLRAENTGELFF.

This clone was counted a single time. This rearrangement joins TRBV7-2 to TRBJ1-4; D gene ambiguous. From germline, CDR1 is SGHTA and CDR2 FQGNSA. The CDR3 loop spans 15 amino acids. With 1 base removed from V and 3 bases from J, the gap between germline ends came to 9 bases. In DNA form, the CDR3 reads TGTGCCAGCAGCTTAGGCGGTCACCCTAATGAAAAACTGTTTTTT. The encoded protein is CASSLGGHPNEKLFF.

The V gene is TRBV5-6, the J gene TRBJ1-4, with 9 positions matching TRBD1. Trimming removed 5 bases from V and 7 bases from J; junction bases left unmatched: 9. Germline V gene data show CDR1 as SGHDT and CDR2 as YYEEEE. CDR3 length: 15 amino acids. The CDR3 DNA is TGTGCCAGCAGATTGACCGGGACAGGGAGTGAAAAACTGTTTTTT. Translating it yields CASRLTGTGSEKLFF.

This clone was seen a single time. The V and J genes are TRBV12-5 and TRBJ1-4; D remains unclear. The length of the CDR3 is 15 residues. Germline values: CDR1 LGHNT, CDR2 FRNRAP. The V gene lost 0 bases and the J gene lost 4 bases, with 9 bases spanning the gap. The CDR3 is CASGLVSGFNEKLFF. The CDR3 coding sequence is TGTGCTAGTGGTTTGGTATCGGGATTTAATGAAAAACTGTTTTTT.

The chain is built from TRBV9 and TRBJ2-3; 7 positions match TRBD2. Germline CDR1 SGDLS, CDR2 YYNGEE. CDR3 length: 15 residues. Trimming took 2 bases from V and 5 from J; bases not matched to a gene: 8. The CDR3 region has the DNA TGTGCCAGCAGCGTCCTCGGAGGGGAGGGAGATACGCAGTATTTT. Encoded protein: CASSVLGGEGDTQYF.